A selection of T cell receptor beta chains follows, all from one sample in a study of breast tumors, draining lymph nodes, adjacent tissues. A single record per CDR3 protein comes from TCRdb applying MiXCR to the multiplex PCR reads. The sample contains about 140,000 distinct CDR3 sequences, about a fifth of which appear only once. Sequencing input: axillary lymph node tissue. Receptor source: a female donor with breast cancer. Some clones in this sample may be carry-over from other donors' samples. The CDR3 runs from the conserved cysteine through the conserved F or W. Each record gives: CDR3 length, D gene, V gene, J gene, clone size, CDR3 DNA, CDR3 protein. The D gene is left open where the match is weak. The size field is filled for only some rows; it gives once, few, many or a size class.

length: 16
D: TRBD2
V: TRBV7-2
J: TRBJ2-1
size: NA
DNA: TGTGCCAGCAGCTGGTTTGGCGGGAGGACCTACAATGAGCAGTTCTTC
CDR3: CASSWFGGRTYNEQFF

length: 11
D: NA
V: TRBV24-1
J: TRBJ1-2
size: many
DNA: TGTGCCACCAGTGATCTCTATGGCTACACCTTC
CDR3: CATSDLYGYTF

length: 17
D: TRBD1
V: TRBV27
J: TRBJ2-1
size: NA
DNA: TGTGCCAGCAGTTCGTCTTTAGGCAGGGGGATGTACAATGAGCAGTTCTTC
CDR3: CASSSSLGRGMYNEQFF

length: 14
D: TRBD1
V: TRBV19
J: TRBJ2-3
size: many
DNA: TGTGCCAGTATTTCGACAGGGTCCCCAGATACGCAGTATTTT
CDR3: CASISTGSPDTQYF

length: 14
D: NA
V: TRBV5-6
J: TRBJ2-7
size: many
DNA: TGTGCCAGCAGCCCGAGGGGTGGGACCTACGAGCAGTACTTC
CDR3: CASSPRGGTYEQYF

length: 14
D: NA
V: TRBV2
J: TRBJ2-7
size: many
DNA: TGTGCCAGCAGTGATGTCAGCCTGCCCTACGAGCAGTACTTC
CDR3: CASSDVSLPYEQYF

length: 12
D: TRBD1
V: TRBV20-1
J: TRBJ2-7
size: many
DNA: TGCAGTGCGGACAGGGGGGGCTACGAGCAGTACTTC
CDR3: CSADRGGYEQYF

length: 11
D: NA
V: TRBV29-1
J: TRBJ1-4
size: many
DNA: TGCAGCGGCGGGACAACGGAAAAACTGTTTTTT
CDR3: CSGGTTEKLFF

length: 13
D: NA
V: TRBV18
J: TRBJ1-2
size: few
DNA: TGTGCCAGCTCACCCGGGGGCGGGACTGGCTACACCTTC
CDR3: CASSPGGGTGYTF

length: 13
D: NA
V: TRBV7-8
J: TRBJ2-4
size: many
DNA: TGTGCCAGCAGCTTATTGTCGCGGGGCTCACAGTACTTC
CDR3: CASSLLSRGSQYF

length: 17
D: TRBD2
V: TRBV13
J: TRBJ2-6
size: NA
DNA: TGTGCCAGCAGCTCAAGCGGGAGAAGCACTGGGGCCAACGTCCTGACTTTC
CDR3: CASSSSGRSTGANVLTF

length: 14
D: TRBD1
V: TRBV24-1
J: TRBJ2-2
size: many
DNA: TGTGCCACCAGTGTGGCAGGGGGCACCGGGGAGCTGTTTTTT
CDR3: CATSVAGGTGELFF

length: 15
D: TRBD1
V: TRBV18
J: TRBJ1-2
size: NA
DNA: TGTGCCAGCTCACCTACAGGGGATGGATACTATGGCTACACCTTC
CDR3: CASSPTGDGYYGYTF

length: 15
D: NA
V: TRBV12-3/TRBV12-4
J: TRBJ1-6
size: many
DNA: TGTGCCAGCAGTCCCGGAACAGGTTACAATTCACCCCTCCACTTT
CDR3: CASSPGTGYNSPLHF

length: 12
D: NA
V: TRBV10-3
J: TRBJ2-3
size: NA
DNA: TGTGCCATCAAGGCTTCATCAGATGCGCAGTGTTTT
CDR3: CAIKASSDAQCF

length: 16
D: TRBD1
V: TRBV19
J: TRBJ1-2
size: many
DNA: TGTGCCAGTAGTATAGGGTACAGGGGACTGGACTATGGCTACACCTTC
CDR3: CASSIGYRGLDYGYTF

length: 17
D: TRBD2
V: TRBV12-3/TRBV12-4
J: TRBJ2-1
size: many
DNA: TGTGCCAGCAGTCCCGGACTAGCGGGAGGAACTTACAATGAGCAGTTCTTC
CDR3: CASSPGLAGGTYNEQFF

length: 14
D: TRBD1
V: TRBV6-1
J: TRBJ2-7
size: many
DNA: TGTGCCAGCAGTGGAAGGGACAGACCCTACGAGCAGTACTTC
CDR3: CASSGRDRPYEQYF

length: 13
D: TRBD1
V: TRBV10-3
J: TRBJ2-7
size: many
DNA: TGTGCCATCAGTGAGTCGGCAGGGGGCGAGCAGTACTTC
CDR3: CAISESAGGEQYF

length: 13
D: TRBD1
V: TRBV18
J: TRBJ2-7
size: many
DNA: TGTGCCAGCTCACCCTGGACAGGCTACGAGCAGTACTTC
CDR3: CASSPWTGYEQYF

length: 15
D: NA
V: TRBV5-5
J: TRBJ2-3
size: many
DNA: TGTGCCAGCAGCTTGTATCTTATTCCCACAGATACGCAGTATTTT
CDR3: CASSLYLIPTDTQYF

length: 15
D: NA
V: TRBV13
J: TRBJ2-1
size: many
DNA: TGTGCCAGCAGCTTAGTAGCTAGCGTGTACAATGAGCAGTTCTTC
CDR3: CASSLVASVYNEQFF

length: 16
D: TRBD2
V: TRBV20-1
J: TRBJ2-3
size: many
DNA: TGCAGTGCTAGAACCCCTACTAGCGGGAGGACAGATACGCAGTATTTT
CDR3: CSARTPTSGRTDTQYF

length: 17
D: TRBD2
V: TRBV7-3
J: TRBJ2-2
size: many
DNA: TGTGCCAGCAGCTCCGGGACTAGCGGGATATATACCGGGGAGCTGTTTTTT
CDR3: CASSSGTSGIYTGELFF

length: 16
D: TRBD1
V: TRBV7-9
J: TRBJ2-3
size: many
DNA: TGTGCCAGCAGCTTTGGCGGTGGCAGGGGGCCAGATACGCAGTATTTT
CDR3: CASSFGGGRGPDTQYF

length: 16
D: NA
V: TRBV14
J: TRBJ2-3
size: many
DNA: TGTGCCAGCAGCCAAGTTCAGCCCCCCAGCACAGATACGCAGTATTTT
CDR3: CASSQVQPPSTDTQYF

length: 14
D: NA
V: TRBV11-2
J: TRBJ2-1
size: many
DNA: TGTGCCAGCAGACCAACAGGGTGGGGGGGTGAGCAGTTCTTC
CDR3: CASRPTGWGGEQFF

length: 13
D: NA
V: TRBV28
J: TRBJ2-5
size: once
DNA: TGTGCCAGCAGAGGGGGGACAGAAGAGACCCAGTACTTC
CDR3: CASRGGTEETQYF

length: 13
D: NA
V: TRBV2
J: TRBJ1-5
size: few
DNA: TGTGCCAGCAGTGAAGAGGGAGGAGAGCCCCAGCATTTT
CDR3: CASSEEGGEPQHF

length: 16
D: NA
V: TRBV10-2
J: TRBJ1-2
size: many
DNA: TGCGCCAGCAGTGAGTCATCCGGACCCACACACTATGGCTACACCTTC
CDR3: CASSESSGPTHYGYTF

length: 20
D: TRBD2
V: TRBV5-5
J: TRBJ2-5
size: many
DNA: TGTGCCAGCAGCCCGGGGGGAGGACAGCTACTAGCGGGAGGATCAGAGACCCAGTACTTC
CDR3: CASSPGGGQLLAGGSETQYF

length: 11
D: NA
V: TRBV6-1
J: TRBJ2-3
size: many
DNA: TGTGCCAGCAGTGATCTAGCCTTGCAGTATTTT
CDR3: CASSDLALQYF

length: 14
D: TRBD1
V: TRBV12-3/TRBV12-4
J: TRBJ2-3
size: many
DNA: TGTGCCAGCAGTTTGGTCAGGGGGCAATATACGCAGTATTTT
CDR3: CASSLVRGQYTQYF

length: 17
D: NA
V: TRBV20-1
J: TRBJ1-6
size: many
DNA: TGCAGTGCTAGAGATGTAGGATCGGGACACAATAATTCACCCCTCCACTTT
CDR3: CSARDVGSGHNNSPLHF

length: 15
D: TRBD1
V: TRBV6-2/TRBV6-3
J: TRBJ2-3
size: many
DNA: TGTGCCAGCAGTTTTTCCGGGACAGGGATAGATACGCAGTATTTT
CDR3: CASSFSGTGIDTQYF

length: 13
D: TRBD2
V: TRBV6-2/TRBV6-3
J: TRBJ2-7
size: many
DNA: TGTGCCAGCATCCTAGCGGGAGGATACGAGCAGTACTTC
CDR3: CASILAGGYEQYF

length: 14
D: NA
V: TRBV27
J: TRBJ2-2
size: many
DNA: TGTGCCAGCAGTTCCCAGGGGCCCACCGGGGAGCTGTTTTTT
CDR3: CASSSQGPTGELFF

length: 12
D: TRBD2
V: TRBV30
J: TRBJ2-5
size: many
DNA: TGTGCCGCTAGCGGGAGACTGGGGACCCAGTACTTC
CDR3: CAASGRLGTQYF

length: 18
D: NA
V: TRBV12-3/TRBV12-4
J: TRBJ2-1
size: NA
DNA: TGTGCCAGCAGCGAAGGAGCAGGTTGGGGGGAATTAGACAATGAGCAGTTCTTC
CDR3: CASSEGAGWGELDNEQFF

length: 13
D: NA
V: TRBV12-3/TRBV12-4
J: TRBJ2-2
size: many
DNA: TGTGCCAGCACCTTGAAGGGGGCCGGGGAGCTGTTTTTT
CDR3: CASTLKGAGELFF

length: 15
D: NA
V: TRBV19
J: TRBJ1-4
size: NA
DNA: TGTGCCAGTAAGACCTTCGGCGCAACTAATGAAAAACTGTTTTTT
CDR3: CASKTFGATNEKLFF

length: 16
D: TRBD2
V: TRBV28
J: TRBJ2-2
size: NA
DNA: TGTGCCAGCAGCCCTAGCGGGAGGGCCAAAACCGGGGAGCTGTTTTTT
CDR3: CASSPSGRAKTGELFF

length: 15
D: TRBD2
V: TRBV19
J: TRBJ2-7
size: NA
DNA: TGTGCCAGTAGTTTAAGGACTAGCGGGACCTACGAGCAGTACTTC
CDR3: CASSLRTSGTYEQYF

length: 14
D: TRBD2
V: TRBV9
J: TRBJ2-3
size: many
DNA: TGTGCCAGCAGCACTAGCGGGAGTACAGATACGCAGTATTTT
CDR3: CASSTSGSTDTQYF

length: 13
D: NA
V: TRBV7-2
J: TRBJ1-2
size: many
DNA: TGTGCCAGCAGCTTCCGACAGTCCTATGGCTACACCTTC
CDR3: CASSFRQSYGYTF